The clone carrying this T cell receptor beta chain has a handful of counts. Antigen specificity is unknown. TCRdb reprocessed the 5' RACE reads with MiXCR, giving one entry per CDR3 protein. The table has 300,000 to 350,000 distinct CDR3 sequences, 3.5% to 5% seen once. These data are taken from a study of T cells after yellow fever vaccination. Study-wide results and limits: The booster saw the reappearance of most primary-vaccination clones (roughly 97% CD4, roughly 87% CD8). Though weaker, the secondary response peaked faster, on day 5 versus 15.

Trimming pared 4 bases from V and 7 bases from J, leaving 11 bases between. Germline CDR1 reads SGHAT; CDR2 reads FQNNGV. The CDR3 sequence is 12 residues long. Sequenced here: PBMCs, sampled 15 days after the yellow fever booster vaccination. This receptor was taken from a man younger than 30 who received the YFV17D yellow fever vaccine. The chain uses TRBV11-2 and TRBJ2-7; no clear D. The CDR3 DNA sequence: TGTGCCAGCAGCTCACCAATGCGGGAGCAGTACTTC. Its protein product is CASSSPMREQYF. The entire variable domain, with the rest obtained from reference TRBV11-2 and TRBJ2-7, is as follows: EAGVAQSPRYKIIEKRQSVAFWCNPISGHATLYWYQQILGQGPKLLIQFQNNGVVDDSQLPKDRFSAERLKGVDSTLKIQPAKLEDSAVYLCASSSPMREQYFGPGTRLTVT.